A selection of T cell receptor beta chains follows, all from one sample in a study of blood T cell repertoires in COVID-19. TCRdb's copy holds only in-frame clones and misses some; the assay was immunoSEQ multiplex PCR. The profile shows 430,000 or so clones, 70% to 90% of them singletons. Material: peripheral blood. These TCRs come from a young man with COVID-19, enrolled during active disease. The conserved cysteine and the conserved F or W are not part of the CDR3 here.

cdr3_aa,v_call
ASSSTYEQY,TRBV5-1
ASSLFRGYEQY,TRBV11-2
ASSLGAGLADGNEQF,TRBV5-1
ASSLGTGGSEQF,TRBV13
ASSLHRPGQGAGLAF,TRBV5-4
ASSLAGNNQPQH,TRBV5-5
AWSDRGNEAF,TRBV30
ASSATGRHGYT,TRBV5-6
ASSEAGQAAYEQY,TRBV25-1
ASSQDPAGYNQPQH,TRBV3-1/TRBV3-2
ASSIGDRGNNEQF,TRBV19
ASSFERSYGYT,TRBV27
ATKQGAIETQY,TRBV6-5